Below are 23 T cell receptor beta chains sequenced from a single sample in a study of OX40 agonist ivuxolimab in advanced cancers. The assay was immunoSEQ multiplex PCR, and TCRdb's table has in-frame clones only and misses some. The table lists approximately 70,000 clones, about nine tenths of them singletons, with about 0.6% in the top ten. The source material was CD4+ or CD8+ T cells sorted from blood, sampled in a trial of the OX40 agonist ivuxolimab. The receptor source for this set is an adult with an advanced solid tumor such as melanoma, head and neck, liver or kidney cancer.

The chain recombines TRBV5-1 with TRBJ2-7; 9 bases are a match to TRBD2. Germline V lookup: CDR1 SGHRS, CDR2 YFSETQ. The CDR3 covers 15 residues. The trim removed 0 bases at V and 0 bases at J, leaving 1 base unmatched. CDR3 nucleotides: TGCGCCAGCAGCTTGGCTAGCGGGACCTCCTACGAGCAGTACTTC. It encodes CASSLASGTSYEQYF.

The rearrangement uses TRBV11-2 and TRBJ2-5, with TRBD2 identical over 11 bases. J was trimmed by 5 bases and V by 5 bases; bases with no gene match: 10. This CDR3 region has 16 residues. Germline V CDR1 and CDR2: SGHAT, FQNNGV. The CDR3 sequence is CASSPGVAGGRETQYF. The CDR3 DNA is TGTGCCAGCAGCCCCGGGGTAGCGGGGGGGCGGGAGACCCAGTACTTC.

This clone came up once. The chain combines TRBV7-2 with TRBJ1-3; D gene ambiguous. The CDR3 is made up of 16 amino acids. Per germline, CDR1 SGHTA and CDR2 FQGNSA. The V gene lost 3 bases and the J gene lost 0 bases, with 12 bases spanning the gap. CDR3 sequence reads: CASSFRSVVSGNTIYF. The CDR3 bases are TGTGCCAGCAGCTTTAGGTCGGTGGTCTCTGGAAACACCATATATTTT.

This chain connects TRBV6-1 to TRBJ2-7; no firm D call. CDR3 length: 14 residues. Per the germline V gene, CDR1 is MNHNS and CDR2 is SASEGT. V lost 7 bases to trimming and J lost 2 bases, with 15 bases between them. This CDR3 reads CASKRIGMAYEQYF. CDR3 bases: TGTGCCAGCAAGCGTATTGGGATGGCCTACGAGCAGTACTTC.

As DNA, the CDR3 is TGTGCCAGCAGCTCCTGGCGGAACACTGAAGCTTTCTTT. This gives the protein CASSSWRNTEAFF. The chain has TRBV11-2 and TRBJ1-1; no clear D. V was trimmed by 4 bases and J by 1 base, leaving 7 bases between them. CDR3 size: 13 residues. Germline V CDR1 and CDR2: SGHAT, FQNNGV.

This clone showed up just a few times. CDR3 sequence reads: CASSSAYEQYF. The DNA for the CDR3 is TGCGCCAGCAGCTCGGCCTACGAGCAGTACTTC. This sequence joins TRBV5-1 and TRBJ2-7, with D unclear. CDR1 is SGHRS and CDR2 is YFSETQ in the germline V gene. Between the trimmed V and J ends, which lost 3 bases and 2 bases, there was a span of 3 bases. The CDR3 is 11 amino acids.

The rearrangement links TRBV5-6 to TRBJ1-6; D gene ambiguous. The CDR3 totals 19 residues. V was clipped by 2 bases and J by 0 bases, with 18 bases between them. Germline V gene lookup returns CDR1 SGHDT and CDR2 YYEEEE. The CDR3 DNA is TGTGCCAGCAGCTTATTGGTCATGGAGATGAGCTCCTATAATTCACCCCTCCACTTT. It translates to CASSLLVMEMSSYNSPLHF.

The chain is built from TRBV14 and TRBJ1-1; 7 nucleotides agree with TRBD1. The CDR3 consists of 18 residues. The V segment lost 0 bases and the J segment 3 bases; nucleotides outside the gene matches: 13. Germline V gene lookup returns CDR1 SGHDN and CDR2 FVKESK. The CDR3 coding sequence is TGTGCCAGCAGCCAAGAACTCGACAGGGTGGGGGGCTACACTGAAGCTTTCTTT. The encoded protein is CASSQELDRVGGYTEAFF. Drawing the rest from reference TRBV14 and TRBJ1-1, the complete variable domain is EAGVTQFPSHSVIEKGQTVTLRCDPISGHDNLYWYRRVMGKEIKFLLHFVKESKQDESGMPNNRFLAERTGGTYSTLKVQPAELEDSGVYFCASSQELDRVGGYTEAFFGQGTRLTVV.

This clone came up a few times. The chain couples TRBV28 to TRBJ1-5; no definite D call. Germline values: CDR1 MDHEN, CDR2 SYDVKM. The length of the CDR3 is 11 residues. V shed 8 bases and J shed 8 bases, with 10 bases lying between them. The CDR3 here is CASGVEKPQHF. CDR3 DNA: TGTGCCAGCGGTGTTGAGAAGCCCCAGCATTTT.

The chain recombines TRBV28 with TRBJ1-1; D remains unclear. This CDR3 has 13 amino acids. The V end lost 5 bases, the J end lost 1 base, and 8 bases lay between the germline ends. CDR1 and CDR2 from the germline V gene are MDHEN and SYDVKM. Here the CDR3 DNA reads TGTGCCAGCAGTAGGGTGGAGAACACTGAAGCTTTCTTT. It yields the protein CASSRVENTEAFF.

J is TRBJ2-3 and V is TRBV7-9; D is undetermined. The CDR3 spans 10 residues. The V and J ends lost 8 bases and 6 bases respectively, with 6 bases between them. Germline CDR1 and CDR2: SEHNR and FQNEAQ (reference sequence). CDR3: CASQGDTQYF. CDR3 nucleotide sequence: TGTGCCAGCCAAGGGGATACGCAGTATTTT.

The chain has TRBV5-4 and TRBJ1-6; D unresolved. Trimming took 1 base from V and 10 from J, leaving 15 bases between them. The CDR3 is made up of 15 amino acids. Germline assignment: CDR1 SGHNT and CDR2 YYREEE (reference sequence). The CDR3 region has the DNA TGTGCCAGCAGCTTGCGCAAGGATCTCGGATCACCCCTCCACTTT. The encoded protein is CASSLRKDLGSPLHF.

The V gene is TRBV5-4, the J gene TRBJ2-3; D call uncertain. CDR3 size: 15 residues. Looked up from germline, CDR1 is SGHNT and CDR2 is YYREEE (reference sequence). V was shortened by 2 bases and J by 0 bases, with 10 bases between the two germline ends. In DNA form, the CDR3 reads TGTGCCAGCAGCTTTGCGAGCTTGAGCACAGATACGCAGTATTTT. Residues: CASSFASLSTDTQYF.

The chain is built from TRBV7-2 and TRBJ2-1, with D perhaps matching TRBD2 (5 bases). There are 13 residues in the CDR3. Per the germline V gene, CDR1 is SGHTA and CDR2 is FQGNSA. Trimming removed 5 bases at V and 1 base at J, with 6 bases between. The DNA for the CDR3 is TGTGCCAGCAGCCGGGATTCCTACAATGAGCAGTTCTTC. This codes for CASSRDSYNEQFF.

The chain is built from TRBV6-1 and TRBJ1-5; TRBD1 matches 8 bases. Per germline, CDR1 MNHNS and CDR2 SASEGT. The CDR3 covers 15 residues. V gave up 4 bases and J gave up 0 bases; unmatched junction bases: 2. CDR3 nucleotide sequence: TGTGCCAGCAGTGGACAGGGGAATAGCAATCAGCCCCAGCATTTT. Translated, it gives CASSGQGNSNQPQHF.

The rearrangement uses TRBV7-2 and TRBJ1-2; D uncertain. Germline CDR1 SGHTA, CDR2 FQGNSA. Between the trimmed V and J ends, which lost 5 bases and 0 bases, there was a span of 16 bases. The CDR3 has 16 residues. The CDR3 bases are TGTGCCAGCAGCCCGGACGGTTCCCGAACTAACTATGGCTACACCTTC. Translation gives CASSPDGSRTNYGYTF.

The rearrangement links TRBV7-9 to TRBJ2-3, with 9 bases fitting TRBD2. The CDR3 runs to 15 residues. After removal of 8 bases from V and 4 bases from J, the junction contained 10 bases not matched to a gene. The germline V gene encodes CDR1 SEHNR and CDR2 FQNEAQ (reference sequence). CDR3 region: CASAPLAGKPDTQYF. CDR3 in DNA: TGTGCCAGCGCCCCCCTAGCGGGGAAGCCAGATACGCAGTATTTT.

V and J are TRBV29-1 and TRBJ1-1; no reliable D call. Trimming pared 4 bases from V and 0 bases from J, leaving 6 bases between. Germline CDR1 reads SQVTM; CDR2 reads ANQGSEA. The CDR3 is 12 amino acids. The CDR3 reads CSVVPVNTEAFF. CDR3 DNA sequence: TGCAGCGTTGTCCCGGTGAACACTGAAGCTTTCTTT.

This clone was observed once. This chain links TRBV5-4 with TRBJ2-3; D unresolved. Trimming removed 0 bases at V and 5 bases at J, with 7 bases between. Germline V gene data show CDR1 as SGHNT and CDR2 as YYREEE (reference sequence). CDR3 length: 13 amino acids. The CDR3 sequence: CASSLATLDTQYF. The CDR3 coding sequence is TGTGCCAGCAGCTTGGCGACGTTAGATACGCAGTATTTT. Supplemented by reference TRBV5-4 and TRBJ2-3, the full variable domain reads ETGVTQSPTHLIKTRGQQVTLRCSSQSGHNTVSWYQQALGQGPQFIFQYYREEENGRGNFPPRFSGLQFPNYSSELNVNALELDDSALYLCASSLATLDTQYFGPGTRLTVL.

This clone was observed a few times. The J gene is TRBJ2-1, the V gene TRBV14; 7 bases line up with TRBD2. The CDR3 has 17 amino acids. CDR1 SGHDN and CDR2 FVKESK come from the germline V gene. The junction had 12 bases not matched to a gene; V was cut back by 4 bases and J by 3 bases. CDR3 in DNA: TGTGCCAGCAGCCCGAGAGCTCTAGCGGTCGACTACAATGAGCAGTTCTTC. Translating it yields CASSPRALAVDYNEQFF.

The chain recombines TRBV28 with TRBJ2-5; 8 positions agree with TRBD2. There are 16 residues in the CDR3. The germline V gene has CDR1 MDHEN and CDR2 SYDVKM. The V gene end was trimmed by 0 bases and the J gene end by 0 bases; junction bases not matched to a gene: 3. CDR3 protein: CASSLWSGGYQETQYF. The CDR3 DNA is TGTGCCAGCAGTTTATGGAGCGGGGGATACCAAGAGACCCAGTACTTC.

The rearrangement uses TRBV6-6 and TRBJ1-2; weak D call: TRBD1 (5 bases). Trimming took 2 bases from V and 4 from J, leaving 8 bases between them. This CDR3 has 13 amino acids. Germline CDR1 MNHNY, CDR2 SVGAGI (reference sequence). The CDR3 protein is CASSYRDSYGYTF. CDR3 DNA sequence: TGTGCCAGCAGTTACCGGGACTCCTATGGCTACACCTTC.

The V gene is TRBV27, the J gene TRBJ1-1, with unresolved D. Germline CDR1 is MNHEY and CDR2 is SMNVEV (reference sequence). Trimming cost V 2 bases and J 2 bases, with 15 bases left between them. CDR3 length: 16 residues. In nucleotides, the CDR3 is TGTGCCAGCAGTTTAGCCCCGCGGACTTCTAACACTGAAGCTTTCTTT. Translation gives CASSLAPRTSNTEAFF.